This entry lists 19 T cell receptor beta chains sequenced from one sample in a study of breast tumors, draining lymph nodes, adjacent tissues. Samples came from axillary lymph nodes draining the breast cancer. TCRdb called the multiplex PCR reads again in MiXCR, with one record for every CDR3 protein. The sample holds fewer than 150,000 distinct CDR3 sequences; over 20% are singletons and the top ten take 2.2%. The sequencing sample was made of axillary lymph node tissue. These receptor sequences come from a female donor with breast cancer. Some clones in this sample may be carry-over from other donors' samples.

In this sample, this clonotype turned up a few times. The chain carries TRBV6-1 and TRBJ2-7, with D maybe TRBD2 (6 bases). With 11 bases removed from V and 4 bases from J, the gap between germline ends came to 21 bases. Germline V gene data show CDR1 as MNHNS and CDR2 as SASEGT. The CDR3 runs to 14 residues. CDR3: CASKPGLPSYEQYF. CDR3 sequence (DNA): TGTGCCTCCAAACCGGGACTCCCTTCATACGAGCAGTACTTC.

This clonotype was counted ten times or more. The chain uses TRBV10-1 and TRBJ2-1, with 7 bases lining up with TRBD1. J gave up 9 bases and V 4 bases, and 6 bases lay outside the gene matches. The CDR3 is 13 amino acids. Germline values: CDR1 WNHNN, CDR2 SYGVQD (reference sequence). CDR3 amino acids: CASSGQGVGEQFF. The DNA of the CDR3 is TGCGCCAGCAGTGGGCAGGGGGTCGGTGAGCAGTTCTTC.

A few counts support this clonotype. This sequence joins TRBV30 and TRBJ2-2; D unclear. The CDR3 length is 14 residues. V lost 7 bases and J lost 5, with 17 bases in between. The germline V gene has CDR1 GTSNPN and CDR2 SVGIG (reference sequence). The CDR3 DNA reads TGTGCCTCACGGAAAGGGTTGATGACCGGGGAGCTGTTTTTT. Protein: CASRKGLMTGELFF.

The genes are TRBV6-5 and TRBJ1-2, with TRBD1 matching 8 bases. CDR1 and CDR2 from the germline V gene are MNHEY and SVGAGI. The CDR3 consists of 14 residues. V gave up 6 bases and J gave up 5 bases; unmatched junction bases: 8. The CDR3: CASRPGGPGYGYTF. The CDR3 nucleotides are TGTGCCAGCAGACCAGGGGGCCCTGGGTATGGCTACACCTTC.

This clonotype was detected ten times or more. The CDR3 here is CSVQTGADLNEKLFF. The CDR3 bases are TGCAGCGTCCAAACCGGGGCAGACCTCAATGAAAAACTGTTTTTT. The genes are TRBV29-1 and TRBJ1-4, with D possibly matching TRBD1 (5 bases). V lost 6 bases, J lost 5 bases, and 19 bases lay in between. There are 15 residues in the CDR3. From germline, CDR1 is SQVTM and CDR2 ANQGSEA. The variable domain in full, with the rest retrieved from reference TRBV29-1 and TRBJ1-4, is SAVISQKPSRDICQRGTSLTIQCQVDSQVTMMFWYRQQPGQSLTLIATANQGSEATYESGFVIDKFPISRPNLTFSTLTVSNMSPEDSSIYLCSVQTGADLNEKLFFGSGTQLSVL.

This clonotype has at least ten counts. The chain has TRBV5-1 and TRBJ2-3, with D possibly TRBD2 on 6 matching bases. The CDR3 has 16 residues. V lost 4 bases, J lost 5 bases, and 20 bases lay in between. CDR1 is SGHRS, CDR2 YFSETQ, per germline. The CDR3 sequence: CASSRRSSATGDTQYF. The DNA for the CDR3 is TGCGCCAGCAGCCGCCGGTCTAGCGCTACAGGAGATACGCAGTATTTT. Looking up the rest from reference TRBV5-1 and TRBJ2-3 gives the full variable domain: KAGVTQTPRYLIKTRGQQVTLSCSPISGHRSVSWYQQTPGQGLQFLFEYFSETQRNKGNFPGRFSGRQFSNSRSEMNVSTLELGDSALYLCASSRRSSATGDTQYFGPGTRLTVL.

The sample holds many counts of this clonotype. The rearrangement links TRBV5-5 to TRBJ2-3; no firm D call. The CDR3 is made up of 12 amino acids. Germline CDR1 SGHKS, CDR2 YYEKEE (reference sequence). Between the trimmed V and J ends, which lost 0 bases and 4 bases, there was a span of 3 bases. The CDR3 region has the DNA TGTGCCAGCAGCTTGGATTCAGATACGCAGTATTTT. Translated: CASSLDSDTQYF. The variable domain in full, with the rest retrieved from reference TRBV5-5 and TRBJ2-3, is DAGVTQSPTHLIKTRGQQVTLRCSPISGHKSVSWYQQVLGQGPQFIFQYYEKEERGRGNFPDRFSARQFPNYSSELNVNALLLGDSALYLCASSLDSDTQYFGPGTRLTVL.

This clonotype has at least ten counts. This rearrangement joins TRBV25-1 to TRBJ1-2; 8 nucleotides match TRBD1. Germline-derived CDR1 and CDR2 are MGHDK and SYGVNS. The trim removed 4 bases at V and 0 bases at J, leaving 7 bases unmatched. The CDR3 covers 16 residues. The CDR3 bases are TGTGCCAGCAGTGGACAGGGGAGGGAAGCTAACTATGGCTACACCTTC. Its protein is CASSGQGREANYGYTF.

This clonotype was counted ten times or more. The chain joins TRBV6-5 to TRBJ2-3; TRBD2 matches at 8 bases. This CDR3 is built from 16 residues. Germline loops: CDR1 MNHEY, CDR2 SVGAGI. J was trimmed by 0 bases and V by 6 bases; bases with no gene match: 8. The CDR3 loop reads CASRQTSGESTDTQYF. The CDR3 DNA follows: TGTGCCAGCAGACAAACTAGCGGAGAAAGCACAGATACGCAGTATTTT.

This clonotype has ten or more counts. The chain uses TRBV19 and TRBJ1-5, with 7 bases that match TRBD1. The junction had 5 bases not matched to a gene; V was cut back by 9 bases and J by 6 bases. From germline, CDR1 is LNHDA and CDR2 SQIVND (reference sequence). The CDR3 is 12 residues long. The CDR3 coding sequence is TGTGCCAGCCGACAGGGAGGTCAGCCCCAGCATTTT. It translates to CASRQGGQPQHF. Together with reference TRBV19 and TRBJ1-5, the CDR3 gives the full variable domain: DGGITQSPKYLFRKEGQNVTLSCEQNLNHDAMYWYRQDPGQGLRLIYYSQIVNDFQKGDIAEGYSVSREKKESFPLTVTSAQKNPTAFYLCASRQGGQPQHFGDGTRLSIL.

Ten or more counts support this clonotype. The chain couples TRBV9 to TRBJ2-1; D is ambiguous. Germline assignment: CDR1 SGDLS and CDR2 YYNGEE. V dropped 0 bases and J dropped 3 bases, with 13 bases sitting between them. The CDR3 runs to 16 residues. Here the CDR3 DNA reads TGTGCCAGCAGCGTAGATCCTGGTGAACTCTACAATGAGCAGTTCTTC. Translated, it gives CASSVDPGELYNEQFF.

This clonotype was detected ten times or more. The chain couples TRBV4-1 to TRBJ2-5, with D perhaps TRBD1 (6 bases). The CDR3 has 15 residues. From germline, CDR1 is MGHRA and CDR2 YSYEKL. Trimming took 3 bases from V and 2 from J, leaving 13 bases between them. This CDR3 is CASSHPGHRQETQYF. CDR3 nucleotide sequence: TGCGCCAGCAGCCACCCGGGACATAGGCAAGAGACCCAGTACTTC.

This clonotype was counted at least ten times. This sequence joins TRBV4-1 and TRBJ2-3, with D possibly matching TRBD2 (5 bases). Per the germline V gene, CDR1 is MGHRA and CDR2 is YSYEKL. There are 16 residues in the CDR3. Trimming stripped 5 bases from V and 5 bases from J, with 20 bases between. The CDR3 DNA follows: TGCGCCAGCAGCTCGTGGCCGGGGAGAGTCGAAGATACGCAGTATTTT. This gives the protein CASSSWPGRVEDTQYF.

Turning to this clonotype: A read error may be the cause here, since a much bigger clone is one base away. The V and J genes are TRBV5-1 and TRBJ2-5; TRBD2 matches 11 bases. The germline gives CDR1 SGHRS, CDR2 YFSETQ. V lost 4 bases to trimming and J lost 4 bases; unmatched junction nucleotides: 6. The CDR3 totals 15 residues. The CDR3 nucleotides are TGCGCCAGCAGCATAGGGACTAGCGGCCCAGAGACCCAGTACTTC. Translated: CASSIGTSGPETQYF.

This clonotype was observed many times. The rearrangement links TRBV4-1 to TRBJ2-5; either TRBD1 or TRBD2 may supply D (7 bases each). CDR3 size: 16 residues. The V end lost 5 bases, the J end lost 2 bases, and 18 bases lay between the germline ends. Germline-derived CDR1 and CDR2 are MGHRA and YSYEKL. The CDR3 coding sequence is TGCGCCAGCAGCAAAGGGGAGGGACAGCCACAAGAGACCCAGTACTTC. This encodes CASSKGEGQPQETQYF.

In its sample, this clonotype was seen once. V and J are TRBV7-9 and TRBJ1-1; no clear D. The CDR3 totals 13 residues. V lost 5 bases to trimming and J lost 4 bases, with 11 bases between them. Germline V lookup: CDR1 SEHNR, CDR2 FQNEAQ (reference sequence). The CDR3: CASSPVVSTEAFF. DNA of the CDR3: TGTGCCAGCAGCCCAGTCGTGAGCACTGAAGCTTTCTTT.

This clonotype was counted many times. The chain carries TRBV7-8 and TRBJ2-7, with 7 bases fitting TRBD2. Germline-derived CDR1 and CDR2 are SGHVS and FQNEAQ. V dropped 1 base and J dropped 2; count of bases not matched to a gene: 5. The CDR3 sequence is 15 residues long. CDR3 in DNA: TGTGCCAGCAGCTTAGGTGCTAGCGGAACCTACGAGCAGTACTTC. It specifies CASSLGASGTYEQYF.

Remarks on this clonotype: A clone one base away is much larger, so this may be a read error. The missing conserved phenylalanine or tryptophan at the end of this CDR3 makes a read error likely. This chain's CDR3 is CASGPMSNQPQHS. The CDR3 bases are TGTGCCAGCGGACCCATGAGCAATCAGCCCCAGCATTCT. The gene calls are TRBV27 and TRBJ1-5; no clear D. Trimming took off 8 bases at V and 1 base at J, with 9 bases between the two ends. The CDR3 is 13 amino acids. Germline V gene lookup returns CDR1 MNHEY and CDR2 SMNVEV (reference sequence).

In this sample, this clonotype turned up a few times. CDR3 sequence (DNA): TGCAGCGTTGCCCAGGCGTATGGCTACACCTTC. Protein sequence: CSVAQAYGYTF. The chain combines TRBV29-1 with TRBJ1-2; D ambiguous. Germline V gene data show CDR1 as SQVTM and CDR2 as ANQGSEA. Trimming removed 4 bases at V and 5 bases at J, with 8 bases between. The CDR3 totals 11 residues.